This is a list of T cell receptor beta chains from one sample in a study of T cell responses to AZD1222 COVID-19 vaccine. Method: immunoSEQ multiplex PCR; TCRdb's copy keeps in-frame clones and lacks some. The table has 52,000 or so clones, approximately 84% seen once. The sequences come from peripheral blood, collected on day 0 of AZD1222 vaccination. These receptors originate from an adult in good health. The CDR3 runs from the conserved cysteine through the conserved F or W. D genes are given only for firm matches. The size of a clone is reported for some rows only, either as once, few or many, or as a class for expanded clones.

size: -
V: TRBV2
J: TRBJ1-5
D: -
CDR3: CASSPQHNQPQHF

size: once
V: TRBV5-1
J: TRBJ2-7
D: -
CDR3: CASSSGGGYEQYF

size: -
V: TRBV19
J: TRBJ2-2
D: -
CDR3: CASSRGPGELFF

size: -
V: TRBV3-1/TRBV3-2
J: TRBJ1-3
D: -
CDR3: CASAPTEGVGGNTIYF

size: -
V: TRBV5-4
J: TRBJ2-7
D: -
CDR3: CASRSGNSYEQYF

size: -
V: TRBV3-1/TRBV3-2
J: TRBJ2-1
D: -
CDR3: CATRRQSSYNEQFF

size: -
V: TRBV5-5
J: TRBJ2-1
D: TRBD2
CDR3: CASSSTSGVNNEQFF

size: few
V: TRBV28
J: TRBJ1-4
D: -
CDR3: CASSLLRGKLFF

size: -
V: TRBV6-5
J: TRBJ1-2
D: -
CDR3: CASRPAPGAYGYTF

size: -
V: TRBV30
J: TRBJ1-6
D: -
CDR3: CAWTEGQGGSALHF

size: -
V: TRBV27
J: TRBJ2-3
D: TRBD1
CDR3: CASSRPGQSTDTQYF

size: once
V: TRBV7-2
J: TRBJ1-2
D: -
CDR3: CASSPGGLYGYTF

size: -
V: TRBV19
J: TRBJ2-1
D: -
CDR3: CASSILRGTYNEQFF

size: once
V: TRBV5-1
J: TRBJ2-2
D: TRBD1
CDR3: CASSLDRGNTGELFF

size: -
V: TRBV28
J: TRBJ2-7
D: TRBD2
CDR3: CASSLPGTSGRKNEQYF

size: -
V: TRBV6-5
J: TRBJ1-4
D: -
CDR3: CASSPRLEVNEKLFF

size: -
V: TRBV19
J: TRBJ2-2
D: -
CDR3: CATDRNTGELFF

size: -
V: TRBV7-3
J: TRBJ2-2
D: TRBD1
CDR3: CASSSTGIGNTGELFF

size: -
V: TRBV6-4
J: TRBJ2-3
D: TRBD2
CDR3: CASRRTSGTDTQYF

size: -
V: TRBV19
J: TRBJ2-6
D: TRBD1
CDR3: CASSVNGQEDSLWVF

size: -
V: TRBV5-1
J: TRBJ2-1
D: TRBD2
CDR3: CASSLAGGDNEQFF

size: -
V: TRBV4-3
J: TRBJ1-2
D: -
CDR3: CASSQDRLQTNYGYTF

size: -
V: TRBV2
J: TRBJ1-2
D: -
CDR3: CASIKGANYGYTF

size: -
V: TRBV30
J: TRBJ2-1
D: TRBD1
CDR3: CAWSVQGALNEQFF

size: -
V: TRBV5-4
J: TRBJ1-2
D: -
CDR3: CASSSQTGAPSNYGYTF

size: -
V: TRBV3-1/TRBV3-2
J: TRBJ2-2
D: -
CDR3: CASSPSLGEDTGELFF

size: -
V: TRBV3-1/TRBV3-2
J: TRBJ2-1
D: TRBD2
CDR3: CASSQDELAGVYNEQFF

size: -
V: TRBV9
J: TRBJ2-1
D: -
CDR3: CASSVEIGIEQFF

size: -
V: TRBV7-8
J: TRBJ1-4
D: TRBD1
CDR3: CASSLNRGRNEKLFF

size: -
V: TRBV4-1
J: TRBJ2-2
D: -
CDR3: CASSQGGAVTNTGELFF

size: -
V: TRBV5-1
J: TRBJ2-3
D: -
CDR3: CASSPWDSTDTQYF

size: -
V: TRBV7-3
J: TRBJ2-1
D: TRBD2
CDR3: CASSQRTSGIYNEQFF

size: -
V: TRBV30
J: TRBJ1-3
D: -
CDR3: CAWSPLADTIYF

size: -
V: TRBV30
J: TRBJ2-3
D: -
CDR3: CAWSVRLAVGTDTQYF

size: -
V: TRBV9
J: TRBJ1-2
D: -
CDR3: CASSVDEDGYTF

size: once
V: TRBV7-2
J: TRBJ2-7
D: TRBD2
CDR3: CASRQSGTQSEQYF

size: once
V: TRBV12-3/TRBV12-4
J: TRBJ2-7
D: -
CDR3: CASASYEQYF

size: -
V: TRBV3-1/TRBV3-2
J: TRBJ2-3
D: TRBD2
CDR3: CASSLGTSGSSTDTQYF

size: few
V: TRBV6-2/TRBV6-3
J: TRBJ2-1
D: TRBD2
CDR3: CASSYGTSGNNEQFF

size: -
V: TRBV27
J: TRBJ2-1
D: -
CDR3: CASSLSGRKSASYNEQFF

size: -
V: TRBV6-1
J: TRBJ2-1
D: -
CDR3: CASSEASTEGNEQFF

size: -
V: TRBV9
J: TRBJ1-6
D: TRBD1
CDR3: CASSVGDRGSYNSPLHF

size: few
V: TRBV14
J: TRBJ1-1
D: -
CDR3: CASSQDGSLNTEAFF

size: -
V: TRBV11-2
J: TRBJ2-1
D: -
CDR3: CASSLKSGIYNEQFF

size: -
V: TRBV21-1
J: TRBJ2-7
D: -
CDR3: CASSKDKDSSYEQYF

size: -
V: TRBV30
J: TRBJ1-1
D: -
CDR3: CAWRQVNTEAFF

size: -
V: TRBV28
J: TRBJ2-5
D: -
CDR3: CASRQPQETQYF

size: -
V: TRBV11-3
J: TRBJ1-4
D: TRBD1
CDR3: CASSLGQGGEKLFF

size: -
V: TRBV9
J: TRBJ2-3
D: -
CDR3: CASSVLPGTTTDTQYF

size: few
V: TRBV23-1
J: TRBJ1-2
D: TRBD1
CDR3: CASSLLGGAGGYTF

size: -
V: TRBV30
J: TRBJ2-4
D: -
CDR3: CAWSRVDIQYF

size: -
V: TRBV19
J: TRBJ2-7
D: -
CDR3: CASSNREFHEQYF

size: few
V: TRBV5-4
J: TRBJ1-5
D: -
CDR3: CASSLGSGRDQPQHF